Below are 8 T cell receptor beta chains sequenced from a single sample in a study of T cells of healthy individuals. TCRdb passed the 5' RACE reads through MiXCR, listing each CDR3 protein once. The sample holds about 60,000 distinct CDR3 sequences, around 16% seen once. The receptors were sampled from a human donor in good health.

Ten or more counts support this clonotype. V usage is TRBV28 and J usage is TRBJ2-5; a weak D match, TRBD1 (6 bases). CDR3 size: 16 residues. With 6 bases removed from V and 5 bases from J, the gap between germline ends came to 22 bases. Germline CDR1 is MDHEN and CDR2 is SYDVKM. CDR3 loop: CASRPGRAGAKETQYF. CDR3 sequence (DNA): TGTGCCAGCAGACCAGGACGGGCAGGGGCTAAGGAGACCCAGTACTTC.

This clonotype came up a few times. The chain combines TRBV19 with TRBJ2-2, with 8 bases matching TRBD1. This CDR3 has 17 amino acids. J was trimmed by 5 bases and V by 5 bases; bases with no gene match: 13. Germline V gives CDR1 LNHDA, CDR2 SQIVND (reference sequence). CDR3 loop: CASSEATGVVKTGELFF. CDR3 DNA sequence: TGTGCCAGTAGTGAGGCGACAGGGGTAGTAAAAACCGGGGAGCTGTTTTTT.

This clonotype was seen ten or more times. The V gene is TRBV30, the J gene TRBJ2-1, with 9 bases matching TRBD1. With 0 bases clipped from V and 7 bases from J, the junction kept 4 bases outside the gene matches. Germline-derived CDR1 and CDR2 are GTSNPN and SVGIG (reference sequence). The CDR3 consists of 14 residues. The CDR3 spells CAWSVLGTGNEQFF. The DNA for the CDR3 is TGTGCCTGGAGTGTACTTGGGACAGGGAATGAGCAGTTCTTC.

This clonotype was counted between two and nine times. The chain uses TRBV18 and TRBJ2-5, with TRBD2 as a possible D gene (5 bases). With 0 bases removed from V and 1 base from J, the gap between germline ends came to 6 bases. The CDR3 loop spans 14 amino acids. CDR1 KGHSH and CDR2 LQKENI come from the germline V gene. The CDR3 reads CASSPPLAQETQYF. The CDR3 DNA is TGTGCCAGCTCACCACCGCTAGCCCAAGAGACCCAGTACTTC.

This clonotype was seen repeatedly, ten times or more. The chain carries TRBV7-2 and TRBJ2-7, with D unclear. The CDR3 loop spans 12 amino acids. Trimming pared 5 bases from V and 10 bases from J, leaving 15 bases between. Germline values: CDR1 SGHTA, CDR2 FQGNSA. The CDR3 sequence is CASSRVSTDQYF. CDR3 coding DNA: TGTGCCAGCAGCCGTGTCTCCACGGACCAGTACTTC.

The chain recombines TRBV20-1 with TRBJ2-4; no firm D call. Trimming removed 3 bases at V and 5 bases at J, with 11 bases between. The CDR3 covers 13 residues. The germline V gene encodes CDR1 DFQATT and CDR2 SNEGSKA (reference sequence). The CDR3 coding sequence is TGCAGTGCTAGTACCGCCAGTCAAAACATTCAGTACTTC. Translation: CSASTASQNIQYF.

This clonotype was observed a handful of times. The chain has TRBV30 and TRBJ1-3; D remains ambiguous. Germline CDR1 is GTSNPN and CDR2 is SVGIG (reference sequence). This CDR3 has 14 residues. Trimming took 5 bases from V and 3 from J, leaving 14 bases between them. For the CDR3, the DNA is TGTGCCTGGGAGGTTTCCGCAGGTGGAAACACCATATATTTT. As protein: CAWEVSAGGNTIYF.

The V call is TRBV12-3 or TRBV12-4, the J call TRBJ2-2; 8 bases align to TRBD1. This CDR3 spans 14 amino acids. Unmatched junction bases numbered 9, after V lost 8 bases and J lost 7 bases. The DNA of the CDR3 is TGTGCCAGCCACCGACAGGGGACGATCGGGGAGCTGTTTTTT. This sequence encodes CASHRQGTIGELFF.